Each of the 6 T cell receptor beta chains below was sequenced from the same sample in a study of blood T cell repertoires in COVID-19 (dated by TCRdb to 2020 to 2021). Library construction relied on the immunoSEQ multiplex PCR assay. TCRdb mirrors the immuneACCESS table, restricted to in-frame sequences. Some clones are absent from its copies; in checked studies, under half trace to an unresolved V gene, and the reason for the others is unknown. For this sample the table gives 120,000 to 150,000 clones, of which approximately 88% were detected only once. Together, the top ten hold roughly 1.2% of the sample. Material for sequencing was PBMCs or T cells enriched from blood (not recorded which). The receptors were gathered from a woman in her thirties with acute COVID-19.

In this sample, this clone turned up a few times. The gene calls are TRBV19 and TRBJ2-2, with 8 bases lining up with TRBD1. Trimming took 0 bases from V and 4 from J; bases not matched to a gene: 7. The CDR3 runs to 17 residues. CDR1 LNHDA and CDR2 SQIVND come from the germline V gene (reference sequence). CDR3 DNA: TGTGCCAGTAGTATAGACCCACAGGGGGTGGTCACCGGGGAGCTGTTTTTT. This translates into CASSIDPQGVVTGELFF. The complete variable domain, with remaining parts taken from reference TRBV19 and TRBJ2-2, reads DGGITQSPKYLFRKEGQNVTLSCEQNLNHDAMYWYRQDPGQGLRLIYYSQIVNDFQKGDIAEGYSVSREKKESFPLTVTSAQKNPTAFYLCASSIDPQGVVTGELFFGEGSRLTVL.

This clone was observed a few times. This chain connects TRBV5-1 to TRBJ2-3; 8 bases are a match to TRBD2. CDR1 is SGHRS, CDR2 YFSETQ, per germline. This CDR3 has 15 amino acids. V was clipped by 0 bases and J by 5 bases; unmatched bases: 5. CDR3 DNA sequence: TGCGCCAGCAGCTTGGCAGCGGGAGTGGGAGATACGCAGTATTTT. Translated, it gives CASSLAAGVGDTQYF.

This chain joins TRBV2 and TRBJ1-4; no clear D gene. The CDR3 is 14 amino acids. The V end was cut by 3 bases, the J end by 8 bases, with 13 bases between. From germline, CDR1 is SNHLY and CDR2 FYNNEI. The CDR3 spells CASSDAAGSEKLFF. The CDR3, as DNA: TGTGCCAGCAGTGACGCAGCCGGGAGCGAAAAACTGTTTTTT.

J is TRBJ2-2 and V is TRBV5-1; TRBD2 matches at 8 bases. The V and J ends lost 0 bases and 5 bases, in that order; junction bases with no gene match: 3. Germline V gene sequence: CDR1 SGHRS, CDR2 YFSETQ. The CDR3 covers 15 residues. DNA for the CDR3: TGCGCCAGCAGCTTGGTAGCGGGACCGACCGGGGAGCTGTTTTTT. It specifies CASSLVAGPTGELFF.

The chain couples TRBV28 to TRBJ2-7; 8 bases fit TRBD2. V lost 6 bases, J lost 2 bases, and 9 bases stayed unmatched. The CDR3 covers 15 residues. Germline CDR1 reads MDHEN; CDR2 reads SYDVKM. In nucleotides, the CDR3 is TGTGCCAGCAGCCGCCCTGGTAGCGGGACCTACGAGCAGTACTTC. Protein product: CASSRPGSGTYEQYF. Full variable domain (outside the CDR3, taken from reference TRBV28 and TRBJ2-7): DVKVTQSSRYLVKRTGEKVFLECVQDMDHENMFWYRQDPGLGLRLIYFSYDVKMKEKGDIPEGYSVSREKKERFSLILESASTNQTSMYLCASSRPGSGTYEQYFGPGTRLTVT.

J is TRBJ2-1 and V is TRBV20-1; tentative D call: TRBD1 (5 bases). The germline V gene encodes CDR1 DFQATT and CDR2 SNEGSKA (reference sequence). This CDR3 has 14 amino acids. Trimming shortened V by 3 bases and J by 7 bases, and 16 bases separated the two germline ends. The CDR3 protein is CSASSAQELNEQFF. CDR3 coding DNA: TGCAGTGCTAGTTCGGCACAGGAGCTAAATGAGCAGTTCTTC.